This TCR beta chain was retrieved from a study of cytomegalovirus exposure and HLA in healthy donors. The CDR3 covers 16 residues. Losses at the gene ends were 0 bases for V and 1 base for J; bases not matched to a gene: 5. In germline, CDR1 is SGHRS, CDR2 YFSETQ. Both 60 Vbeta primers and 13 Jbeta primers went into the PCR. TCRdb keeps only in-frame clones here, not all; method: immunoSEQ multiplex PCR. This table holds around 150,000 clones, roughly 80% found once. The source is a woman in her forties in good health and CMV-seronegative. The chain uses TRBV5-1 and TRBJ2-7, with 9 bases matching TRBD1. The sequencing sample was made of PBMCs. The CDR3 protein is CASSLVGGTGSYEQYF. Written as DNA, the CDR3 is TGCGCCAGCAGCTTGGTCGGCGGGACAGGGTCCTACGAGCAGTACTTC. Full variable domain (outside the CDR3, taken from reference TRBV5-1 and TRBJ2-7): KAGVTQTPRYLIKTRGQQVTLSCSPISGHRSVSWYQQTPGQGLQFLFEYFSETQRNKGNFPGRFSGRQFSNSRSEMNVSTLELGDSALYLCASSLVGGTGSYEQYFGPGTRLTVT.